This is a list of T cell receptor beta chains from one sample in a study of T cell responses to AZD1222 COVID-19 vaccine. Sequencing was performed with immunoSEQ multiplex PCR; in TCRdb, only in-frame clones are kept and a portion is missing. The repertoire holds some 170,000 clones, around 92% seen once, with around 4% in the top ten. The sample in question was peripheral blood, obtained on day 0 of MenACWY control vaccination. These receptors came from an adult in good health. Both conserved end residues are part of each CDR3. The order of the fields is CDR3 length, V gene, clone size, D gene, J gene, CDR3 protein, CDR3 DNA. D genes are given only for firm matches. Rows give clone size only sometimes, using once, few, many, or a class for an expanded clone.

cdr3_length: 12; v_call: TRBV30; clone_size: .; d_call: .; j_call: TRBJ2-3; cdr3_aa: CAGNAGTDTQYF; cdr3_nt: TGTGCCGGGAATGCGGGGACAGATACGCAGTATTTT
cdr3_length: 17; v_call: TRBV7-6; clone_size: .; d_call: TRBD1; j_call: TRBJ2-2; cdr3_aa: CASSPGTGPFGPGELFF; cdr3_nt: TGTGCCAGCAGCCCAGGGACAGGACCTTTCGGACCCGGGGAGCTGTTTTTT
cdr3_length: 14; v_call: TRBV3-1/TRBV3-2; clone_size: .; d_call: .; j_call: TRBJ1-2; cdr3_aa: CASSQAYSDYGYTF; cdr3_nt: TGTGCCAGCAGCCAAGCTTACAGCGACTATGGCTACACCTTC
cdr3_length: 14; v_call: TRBV11-2; clone_size: .; d_call: .; j_call: TRBJ1-1; cdr3_aa: CASSLMTGNTEAFF; cdr3_nt: TGTGCCAGCAGCTTAATGACAGGGAACACTGAAGCTTTCTTT
cdr3_length: 16; v_call: TRBV11-3; clone_size: .; d_call: .; j_call: TRBJ2-2; cdr3_aa: CASSPWTETNTGELFF; cdr3_nt: TGTGCCAGCAGCCCGTGGACGGAGACGAACACCGGGGAGCTGTTTTTT
cdr3_length: 12; v_call: TRBV30; clone_size: .; d_call: TRBD2; j_call: TRBJ2-7; cdr3_aa: CAWSVLALEQYF; cdr3_nt: TGTGCCTGGAGTGTACTAGCGCTGGAGCAGTACTTC
cdr3_length: 14; v_call: TRBV10-3; clone_size: .; d_call: .; j_call: TRBJ1-5; cdr3_aa: CAISEGGVYQPQHF; cdr3_nt: TGTGCCATCAGTGAGGGAGGGGTTTATCAGCCCCAGCATTTT
cdr3_length: 15; v_call: TRBV11-3; clone_size: .; d_call: .; j_call: TRBJ1-1; cdr3_aa: CASSFGGTLNTEAFF; cdr3_nt: TGTGCCAGCAGCTTTGGAGGGACATTGAACACTGAAGCTTTCTTT
cdr3_length: 15; v_call: TRBV28; clone_size: .; d_call: .; j_call: TRBJ2-6; cdr3_aa: CASSLAVPGANVLTF; cdr3_nt: TGTGCCAGCAGTTTAGCTGTCCCTGGGGCCAACGTCCTGACTTTC
cdr3_length: 16; v_call: TRBV28; clone_size: .; d_call: .; j_call: TRBJ2-1; cdr3_aa: CASTPHTRGPYNEQFF; cdr3_nt: TGTGCCAGCACCCCTCACACCCGGGGGCCCTACAATGAGCAGTTCTTC
cdr3_length: 13; v_call: TRBV25-1; clone_size: .; d_call: .; j_call: TRBJ1-1; cdr3_aa: CASSRRKNTEAFF; cdr3_nt: TGTGCCAGCAGTCGACGGAAGAACACTGAAGCTTTCTTT
cdr3_length: 15; v_call: TRBV10-3; clone_size: .; d_call: TRBD2; j_call: TRBJ2-7; cdr3_aa: CAISESAAGDYEQYF; cdr3_nt: TGTGCCATCAGTGAGTCGGCAGCGGGAGACTACGAGCAGTACTTC
cdr3_length: 15; v_call: TRBV6-5; clone_size: .; d_call: .; j_call: TRBJ1-2; cdr3_aa: CASSRDRLANYGYTF; cdr3_nt: TGTGCCAGCAGCCGTGACAGGCTAGCTAACTATGGCTACACCTTC
cdr3_length: 17; v_call: TRBV11-2; clone_size: .; d_call: TRBD1; j_call: TRBJ1-3; cdr3_aa: CASSSSQGGSSGNTIYF; cdr3_nt: TGTGCCAGCAGCTCATCACAGGGGGGATCCTCTGGAAACACCATATATTTT
cdr3_length: 15; v_call: TRBV10-3; clone_size: .; d_call: .; j_call: TRBJ1-4; cdr3_aa: CATRQERATNEKLFF; cdr3_nt: TGTGCCACACGACAGGAGAGGGCAACTAATGAAAAACTGTTTTTT
cdr3_length: 16; v_call: TRBV7-8; clone_size: .; d_call: TRBD1; j_call: TRBJ1-2; cdr3_aa: CASSPTTGATLYGYTF; cdr3_nt: TGTGCCAGCAGCCCCACGACAGGGGCTACACTTTATGGCTACACCTTC
cdr3_length: 15; v_call: TRBV5-4; clone_size: .; d_call: TRBD1; j_call: TRBJ1-2; cdr3_aa: CASSFLTGVWTGYTF; cdr3_nt: TGTGCCAGCAGCTTCCTGACAGGGGTATGGACGGGCTACACCTTC
cdr3_length: 17; v_call: TRBV7-3; clone_size: .; d_call: TRBD2; j_call: TRBJ2-2; cdr3_aa: CASSLGTSGSSAGELFF; cdr3_nt: TGTGCCAGCAGCTTAGGGACTAGCGGGAGTAGCGCCGGGGAGCTGTTTTTT
cdr3_length: 16; v_call: TRBV4-3; clone_size: .; d_call: TRBD1; j_call: TRBJ1-4; cdr3_aa: CASSQAGTGGAGKLFF; cdr3_nt: TGCGCCAGCAGCCAAGCGGGTACAGGGGGCGCCGGAAAACTGTTTTTT
cdr3_length: 14; v_call: TRBV28; clone_size: .; d_call: TRBD1; j_call: TRBJ2-1; cdr3_aa: CASITGQGFNEQFF; cdr3_nt: TGTGCCAGCATCACGGGACAGGGATTCAATGAGCAGTTCTTC
cdr3_length: 16; v_call: TRBV11-1; clone_size: once; d_call: TRBD2; j_call: TRBJ2-1; cdr3_aa: CASSFFSGGYNNEQFF; cdr3_nt: TGTGCCAGCAGCTTCTTCTCGGGAGGGTATAACAATGAGCAGTTCTTC
cdr3_length: 13; v_call: TRBV12-3/TRBV12-4; clone_size: .; d_call: .; j_call: TRBJ2-7; cdr3_aa: CASSPRRGYEQYF; cdr3_nt: TGTGCCAGCAGTCCACGTAGGGGATACGAGCAGTACTTC
cdr3_length: 11; v_call: TRBV29-1; clone_size: once; d_call: .; j_call: TRBJ1-1; cdr3_aa: CSGGPVHEAFF; cdr3_nt: TGCAGCGGTGGACCAGTTCACGAAGCTTTCTTT
cdr3_length: 14; v_call: TRBV10-2; clone_size: once; d_call: TRBD1; j_call: TRBJ1-5; cdr3_aa: CASGGQGRDKPQHF; cdr3_nt: TGCGCCAGCGGAGGACAGGGCCGGGATAAGCCCCAGCATTTT
cdr3_length: 15; v_call: TRBV25-1; clone_size: .; d_call: .; j_call: TRBJ1-1; cdr3_aa: CASTEWGSMNTEAFF; cdr3_nt: TGTGCCAGCACCGAGTGGGGGTCTATGAACACTGAAGCTTTCTTT
cdr3_length: 15; v_call: TRBV19; clone_size: .; d_call: .; j_call: TRBJ1-2; cdr3_aa: CASSIGGHRDYGYTF; cdr3_nt: TGTGCCAGTAGTATCGGTGGTCACAGGGACTATGGCTACACCTTC
cdr3_length: 15; v_call: TRBV18; clone_size: .; d_call: TRBD2; j_call: TRBJ2-1; cdr3_aa: CASEQTSGSLGEQFF; cdr3_nt: TGTGCCAGCGAGCAGACTAGCGGGAGCCTCGGTGAGCAGTTCTTC
cdr3_length: 13; v_call: TRBV11-3; clone_size: .; d_call: .; j_call: TRBJ2-2; cdr3_aa: CASSLRGVGELFF; cdr3_nt: TGTGCCAGCAGCTTAAGAGGGGTCGGGGAGCTGTTTTTT
cdr3_length: 17; v_call: TRBV4-2; clone_size: .; d_call: TRBD2; j_call: TRBJ2-1; cdr3_aa: CASSQWNLAGVGNEQFF; cdr3_nt: TGTGCCAGCAGCCAATGGAATCTAGCGGGAGTGGGCAATGAGCAGTTCTTC
cdr3_length: 15; v_call: TRBV12-5; clone_size: .; d_call: .; j_call: TRBJ1-1; cdr3_aa: CASGFRGLDGDEAFF; cdr3_nt: TGTGCTAGTGGTTTTAGGGGCTTGGACGGGGATGAAGCTTTCTTT
cdr3_length: 14; v_call: TRBV11-2; clone_size: once; d_call: .; j_call: TRBJ1-4; cdr3_aa: CASSLGQANEKLFF; cdr3_nt: TGTGCCAGCAGCTTAGGGCAGGCTAATGAAAAACTGTTTTTT
cdr3_length: 13; v_call: TRBV27; clone_size: .; d_call: .; j_call: TRBJ2-3; cdr3_aa: CASSHSPVDTQYF; cdr3_nt: TGTGCCAGCAGTCACAGCCCCGTCGATACGCAGTATTTT
cdr3_length: 16; v_call: TRBV5-6; clone_size: .; d_call: TRBD1; j_call: TRBJ1-3; cdr3_aa: CASSLEGTASGNTIYF; cdr3_nt: TGTGCCAGCAGCTTGGAAGGGACAGCCTCTGGAAACACCATATATTTT
cdr3_length: 14; v_call: TRBV7-2; clone_size: .; d_call: .; j_call: TRBJ2-7; cdr3_aa: CASSLQRDLYEQYF; cdr3_nt: TGTGCCAGCAGCTTACAACGGGACCTTTACGAGCAGTACTTC
cdr3_length: 15; v_call: TRBV28; clone_size: once; d_call: .; j_call: TRBJ2-5; cdr3_aa: CASSSGVKGWETQYF; cdr3_nt: TGTGCCAGCAGCTCGGGGGTTAAAGGATGGGAGACCCAGTACTTC
cdr3_length: 15; v_call: TRBV7-2; clone_size: .; d_call: .; j_call: TRBJ1-1; cdr3_aa: CASSLVGRSNTEAFF; cdr3_nt: TGTGCCAGCAGCTTAGTGGGCAGATCAAACACTGAAGCTTTCTTT